The present T cell receptor (beta chain) was sequenced within a study of identical twins. General study findings and limits: The study reached conclusions through statistical analysis that was cross-sectional, not following the same donors. Modelling underestimated the level of out-of-frame TCR alpha sharing observed in monozygotic twins.

After template switching added a universal primer site, the resulting cDNA carried unique molecular identifiers. TCRdb ran MiXCR on the 5' RACE reads and lists one entry per CDR3 protein. Among around 670,000 distinct CDR3 sequences listed, less than 7% were seen once. The CDR3 loop spans 19 amino acids. Trimming at V came to 0 bases and at J to 3 bases, leaving 9 bases not matched to a gene. Germline CDR1 is MNHEY and CDR2 is SVGAGI. Comments on this clonotype: Its antigen is as yet unknown.

J is TRBJ2-6 and V is TRBV6-5; TRBD1 matches 9 bases. The origin of this receptor is a man in his late teens or twenties in good health. Sequencing input: naive T cells sorted from blood. CDR3 coding DNA: TGTGCCAGCAGTTACTCCCCGACAGGGGGGATAGTTGGGGCCAACGTCCTGACTTTC. This gives the protein CASSYSPTGGIVGANVLTF.